This TCR beta chain originates from a study of shared clonotypes between healthy human individuals. About the study: Ranging from 18 to 49 in age, donors were two women and a few men. Study conclusions and caveats: It was anticipated that sequencing depth would influence how many clonotypes donors shared.

With V trimmed by 3 bases and J by 5 bases, 11 bases remained unmatched. There are 16 residues in the CDR3. In germline, CDR1 is MGHRA, CDR2 YSYEKL. Note on this clone: Antigen specificity is unknown.

When replicate PCRs were run on sorted subsets, they used roughly 0.2 ug DNA, some 29,000 T cell genomes. The method was immunoSEQ multiplex PCR; TCRdb's version includes in-frame clones alone and lacks a portion of them. The table records 1,500,000 or so clones, roughly 96% of them present only once. This receptor was taken from a man in his thirties or forties in good health. Sequencing was carried out using naive CD4+ T cells sorted from blood. Stated subset: CD45RA+ positively selected. The chain employs TRBV4-1 and TRBJ2-3; 7 positions match TRBD1. CDR3 DNA sequence: TGCGCCAGCAGCCAGGCCGGGACAGCAATCTTAGATACGCAGTATTTT. This gives the protein CASSQAGTAILDTQYF.